The sample holds one count of the clone carrying this TCR beta chain. The target antigen is unknown. These data originate in a study of Graves' ophthalmopathy and Graves' hyperthyroidism. For the study at large: The blood sample was drawn at first diagnosis and before any treatment.

Study conclusions and caveats: The model flagged ophthalmopathy progression at approximately 70% sensitivity and less than 75% specificity. Researchers report that a 13-signature model separated ophthalmopathy from stable hyperthyroidism, posting around 86% sensitivity and approximately 81% specificity.

RNA transcripts yielded amplified TCR beta CDR3 regions. RT-PCR with HTBI primers came first, then second-round multiplex PCR. TCRdb analysed the multiplex PCR reads with MiXCR anew, one entry per CDR3 protein. Of some 160,000 distinct CDR3 sequences in the sample, 39% were seen once. The origin of this receptor is a young man with Graves' ophthalmopathy. Source material: peripheral blood.

This CDR3 is CASSVGQGTGELFF. The CDR3 DNA sequence: TGCGCCAGCAGTGTTGGACAGGGTACCGGGGAGCTGTTTTTT. The V call is TRBV10-1, the J call TRBJ2-2; 8 nucleotides agree with TRBD1. The CDR3 loop spans 14 amino acids. CDR1 is WNHNN, CDR2 SYGVQD, per germline (reference sequence). J was trimmed by 5 bases and V by 4 bases; bases with no gene match: 3.